What follows are 20 T cell receptor beta chains derived from one specimen sequenced in a study of Graves' ophthalmopathy and Graves' hyperthyroidism. Scientists amplified the TCR beta CDR3 regions from RNA transcripts. Following a first-round RT-PCR that used HTBI primers, a second-round multiplex PCR was carried out. TCRdb used MiXCR to reprocess the multiplex PCR reads, holding one entry per CDR3 protein. Of about 620,000 distinct CDR3 sequences listed, about a fifth were seen once; the top ten hold more than 5.5%. Sequencing input: peripheral blood. These receptors were collected from a woman aged 18-35 years with stable Graves' hyperthyroidism. Some clones in this sample may be carry-over from other donors' samples.

The sample holds one count of this clonotype. The chain is built from TRBV2 and TRBJ1-5; 7 bases agree with TRBD1. Germline CDR1 SNHLY, CDR2 FYNNEI. The CDR3 extends over 12 amino acids. The V gene end was trimmed by 10 bases and the J gene end by 13 bases; junction bases not matched to a gene: 13. CDR3 loop: CATSLGTESQHF. CDR3 sequence (DNA): TGTGCCACGAGCCTCGGGACAGAGTCACAGCATTTT.

The chain links TRBV7-8 to TRBJ2-2; D possibly corresponds to TRBD1 (6 bases). CDR3 length: 15 residues. The germline CDR1 and CDR2 sequences are SGHVS and FQNEAQ. The ends were cut back, 2 bases at V and 4 bases at J, with 11 bases in the middle. This CDR3 reads CASSLQGSGTGELFF. CDR3 in DNA: TGTGCCAGCAGCTTACAGGGGTCGGGCACCGGGGAGCTGTTTTTT.

At least ten counts were recorded for this clonotype. V and J are TRBV15 and TRBJ1-1, with 7 positions matching TRBD1. Unmatched junction bases numbered 8, after V lost 1 base and J lost 0 bases. CDR3 size: 17 residues. Germline assignment: CDR1 LNHNV and CDR2 YYDKDF (reference sequence). The DNA for the CDR3 is TGTGCCACCAGCAGAGTAGACAGGGCGGAGATGAACACTGAAGCTTTCTTT. Translating gives CATSRVDRAEMNTEAFF.

This clonotype was seen a single time. Germline and junction disagree at one end, which may indicate a read error. The CDR3 loop is CASSGGLPYEQCF. CDR3 nucleotides: TGTGCCAGCAGTGGGGGGCTACCTTACGAGCAGTGCTTC. The chain recombines TRBV6-1 with TRBJ2-7, with TRBD1 as a possible D gene (6 bases). Germline CDR1 is MNHNS and CDR2 is SASEGT. The CDR3 is made up of 13 amino acids.

This chain connects TRBV15 to TRBJ1-1; D uncertain. From germline, CDR1 is LNHNV and CDR2 YYDKDF (reference sequence). Trimming shortened V by 5 bases and J by 4 bases, and 17 bases separated the two germline ends. This CDR3 spans 15 amino acids. The CDR3 loop is CATSVSTGRVTEAFF. DNA of the CDR3: TGTGCCACCAGCGTGTCAACCGGGAGGGTCACTGAAGCTTTCTTT.

About this clonotype: Given a much more abundant clone one base away, this may be a read error. The chain uses TRBV7-9 and TRBJ1-1, with D hard to call. This CDR3 is built from 15 residues. V shed 1 base and J shed 1 base, with 10 bases lying between them. Germline-derived CDR1 and CDR2 are SEHNR and FQNEAQ (reference sequence). The chain's CDR3 is CASSLGHGKNTEAFF. CDR3 bases: TGTGCCAGCAGCTTAGGCCACGGAAAGAACACTGAAGCTTTCTTT.

This chain joins TRBV2 and TRBJ2-5, with 8 bases fitting TRBD1. This CDR3 is 15 amino acids long. After removal of 2 bases from V and 3 bases from J, the junction contained 5 bases not matched to a gene. In germline, CDR1 is SNHLY, CDR2 FYNNEI. In DNA, the CDR3 is TGTGCCAGCAGTGAATGGCAGGGGGCTGAAGAGACCCAGTACTTC. Encoded protein: CASSEWQGAEETQYF.

This clonotype was counted ten times or more. V usage is TRBV13 and J usage is TRBJ2-7, with D possibly matching TRBD2 (5 bases). The V end lost 5 bases, the J end lost 7 bases, and 21 bases lay between the germline ends. CDR1 PRHDT and CDR2 FYEKMQ come from the germline V gene (reference sequence). The CDR3 length is 15 residues. CDR3 bases: TGTGCCAGCAGCAGTACGGGGAACCTAAAGAAAGAGCAGTACTTC. Amino acid sequence: CASSSTGNLKKEQYF.

J is TRBJ2-7 and V is TRBV5-1; TRBD1 or TRBD2 may be the D gene (6 bases each). The CDR3 is 15 amino acids. V shed 4 bases and J shed 0 bases, with 14 bases lying between them. Germline values: CDR1 SGHRS, CDR2 YFSETQ. CDR3 DNA sequence: TGCGCCAGCAGCCGAGGGGGGCCCCCCTCCTACGAGCAGTACTTC. Translated: CASSRGGPPSYEQYF.

This clonotype was recorded many times. The junction does not match germline at one end; this may be a read error. V usage is TRBV9 and J usage is TRBJ2-2, with 8 bases aligning to TRBD1. Per the germline V gene, CDR1 is SGDLS and CDR2 is YYNGEE. The CDR3 extends over 16 amino acids. The CDR3 nucleotides read TGTGCCAGCAGCGTAGGTCAGGGGGCGAAGACCGGGGAGCTGTTTTTT. It translates to CASSVGQGAKTGELFF.

The chain joins TRBV6-2 or TRBV6-3 to TRBJ2-2, with D perhaps TRBD1 or TRBD2 (5 bases each). V shed 8 bases and J shed 0 bases, with 13 bases lying between them. Per germline, CDR1 MNHEY and CDR2 SVGEGT. CDR3 length equals 15 residues. CDR3 nucleotide sequence: TGTGCCAGCCGGTGGGGGACGGCGAACACCGGGGAGCTGTTTTTT. As protein: CASRWGTANTGELFF.

With regard to this clonotype: One end of the junction does not line up with germline, which may come from a read error. This chain connects TRBV12-5 to TRBJ1-2, with TRBD1 matching over 7 bases. Germline V gene data show CDR1 as LGHNT and CDR2 as FRNRAP. This CDR3 comprises 15 residues. This chain's CDR3 is CASGYGTEGGYGYTF. CDR3 DNA: TGTGCTAGTGGCTACGGGACAGAGGGAGGCTATGGTTACACCTTC.

The V gene is TRBV12-3 or TRBV12-4, the J gene TRBJ2-2, with 10 bases lining up with TRBD2. Unmatched junction bases numbered 9, after V lost 5 bases and J lost 6 bases. This CDR3 is built from 16 residues. This chain's CDR3 is CASSSGLADPAGELFF. CDR3 sequence (DNA): TGTGCCAGCAGTAGCGGACTAGCGGACCCCGCCGGGGAGCTGTTTTTT.

This clonotype was seen only a few times. The chain carries TRBV4-1 and TRBJ2-7; D is undetermined. V was trimmed by 3 bases and J by 6 bases, leaving 15 bases between them. There are 14 residues in the CDR3. The germline V gene has CDR1 MGHRA and CDR2 YSYEKL. For the CDR3, the DNA is TGCGCCAGCAGCCACCCCTCGCAAGGGTCCGAGCAGTACTTC. It encodes CASSHPSQGSEQYF.

The V and J genes are TRBV28 and TRBJ2-5; D not resolved. The V and J ends lost 5 bases and 1 base respectively, with 11 bases between them. The germline gives CDR1 MDHEN, CDR2 SYDVKM. There are 14 residues in the CDR3. The CDR3 DNA follows: TGTGCCAGCAGTCCCCCTTTGCCCCAAGAGACCCAGTACTTC. This translates into CASSPPLPQETQYF. The variable domain in full, completed from reference TRBV28 and TRBJ2-5, reads DVKVTQSSRYLVKRTGEKVFLECVQDMDHENMFWYRQDPGLGLRLIYFSYDVKMKEKGDIPEGYSVSREKKERFSLILESASTNQTSMYLCASSPPLPQETQYFGPGTRLLVL.

This clonotype was detected ten times or more. The chain joins TRBV19 to TRBJ2-5; D tentatively reads TRBD1 or TRBD2 (5 bases each). V was trimmed by 5 bases and J by 7 bases, leaving 17 bases between them. CDR1 is LNHDA, CDR2 SQIVND, per germline (reference sequence). The CDR3 totals 14 residues. The CDR3 protein is CASSSGDTRGTQYF. The CDR3 DNA is TGTGCCAGTAGTTCTGGAGACACGAGGGGGACCCAGTACTTC.

This clonotype was recorded many times. The rearrangement links TRBV11-2 to TRBJ1-1; no firm D call. This CDR3 has 12 amino acids. CDR1 SGHAT and CDR2 FQNNGV come from the germline V gene. Trimming removed 8 bases from V and 1 base from J, with 8 bases in between. The CDR3 sequence: CASQTGNTEAFF. As DNA, the CDR3 is TGTGCCAGCCAGACGGGGAACACTGAAGCTTTCTTT.

The chain couples TRBV28 to TRBJ2-7, with a tentative D call TRBD1 (5 bases). CDR3 length: 13 amino acids. From germline, CDR1 is MDHEN and CDR2 SYDVKM. The V end was cut by 6 bases, the J end by 5 bases, with 14 bases between. DNA for the CDR3: TGTGCCAGCAGATCCACAGGTAACGACGAGCAGTACTTC. It encodes CASRSTGNDEQYF.

In its sample, this clonotype was seen a few times. The chain uses TRBV7-3 and TRBJ1-1, with unresolved D. Germline CDR1 SGHTA, CDR2 FQGTGA. This CDR3 is built from 13 residues. Trimming left V 3 bases short and J 6 bases short, with 11 bases between. This chain's CDR3 is CASSLDLDAEAFF. In DNA, the CDR3 is TGTGCCAGCAGCTTGGACCTAGATGCTGAAGCTTTCTTT.

As regards this clonotype: The conserved phenylalanine or tryptophan is not found at the CDR3 terminus, so this likely reflects a read error. It is unclear where the CDR3 begins or ends on the DNA, so no DNA is shown, and the CDR3 is as TCRdb lists it. V and J are TRBV28 and TRBJ2-7; the table names TRBD1, a call not compared with the DNA. Counting both end residues, the CDR3 totals 11 amino acids. The germline V gene has CDR1 MDHEN and CDR2 SYDVKM. The CDR3 loop is CASSLPNRGSL.